This TCR beta chain originates from a study of brain T cells in children with intractable seizures. Sequenced by immunoSEQ multiplex PCR; TCRdb stores in-frame clones only, minus some. Of just under 65,000 clones in the sample, 90% to 97% were seen once. The CDR3 is 15 residues long. Germline loops: CDR1 MNHEY, CDR2 SVGAGI. Trimming cost V 8 bases and J 3 bases; bases outside gene matches: 11. Surgery cases with the highest brain T cell transcript signatures were chosen for sequencing. At least one anti-epileptic drug was given before surgery. In regard to this clone: Its antigen is unknown.

Overall study results and limits: Pre-surgery blood may have been undersampled, hiding some clones.

Sample: peripheral blood, taken at surgery. This chain uses TRBV6-5 with TRBJ2-7, with 9 bases aligning to TRBD1. This sequence originates from a boy in the first two years of life with focal cortical dysplasia and intractable seizures. CDR3 DNA sequence: TGTGCCAGCCGTCCCTTTACGACAGGGGGCTACGAGCAGTACTTC. Translated: CASRPFTTGGYEQYF.